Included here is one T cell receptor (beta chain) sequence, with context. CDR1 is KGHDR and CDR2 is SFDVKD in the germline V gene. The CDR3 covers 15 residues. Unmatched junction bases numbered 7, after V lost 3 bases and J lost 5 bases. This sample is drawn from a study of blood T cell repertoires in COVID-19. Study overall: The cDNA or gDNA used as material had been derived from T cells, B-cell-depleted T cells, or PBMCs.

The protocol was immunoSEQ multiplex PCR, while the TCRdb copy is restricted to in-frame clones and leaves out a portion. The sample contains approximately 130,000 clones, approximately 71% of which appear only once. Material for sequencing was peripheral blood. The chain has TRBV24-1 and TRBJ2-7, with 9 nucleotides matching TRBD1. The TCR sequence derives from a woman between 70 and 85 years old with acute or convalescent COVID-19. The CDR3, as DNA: TGTGCCACCAGTGATGGTAACAGGGGGCCCAACGAGCAGTACTTC. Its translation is CATSDGNRGPNEQYF.